Below are 26 T cell receptor beta chains sequenced from a single sample in a study of T cells after posttransplantation cyclophosphamide. Generated by immunoSEQ multiplex PCR, the TCRdb table keeps only in-frame clones and is missing some. The table lists tens of thousands of clones, around 90% of them singletons. Cells defined as naive were viable CD3+CD4+ or CD3+CD8+ and CCR7+CD45RA+CD45RO-CD95-CD27+CD28+. Sequenced sample: naive CD4+ T cells sorted from blood. The receptors derive from a man younger than 45 in good health and a related stem cell transplant donor.

This chain connects TRBV18 to TRBJ1-1; 7 bases line up with TRBD1. CDR3 length: 14 residues. V trimming: 1 base; J trimming: 3 bases; junction bases outside the gene matches: 2. CDR1 and CDR2 from the germline V gene are KGHSH and LQKENI. The CDR3 nucleotides read TGTGCCAGCTCACCACTAACAGGGGACACTGAAGCTTTCTTT. Residues: CASSPLTGDTEAFF.

The chain employs TRBV18 and TRBJ2-1; maybe TRBD2 (6 bases). Germline V gene data show CDR1 as KGHSH and CDR2 as LQKENI. With 6 bases removed from V and 0 bases from J, the gap between germline ends came to 15 bases. CDR3 length: 16 amino acids. The CDR3 is CASSPPGLRSYNEQFF. The DNA of the CDR3 is TGTGCCAGCTCGCCTCCGGGACTTCGCTCCTACAATGAGCAGTTCTTC.

This clone was observed a handful of times. This rearrangement joins TRBV6-7 to TRBJ1-2, with D hard to call. TRBV6-7 is reported as an ORF; its role is uncertain. Trimming took 4 bases from V and 5 from J, leaving 20 bases between them. CDR3 length: 16 amino acids. The CDR3, as DNA: TGTGCCAGCAGTTCCTTTCCGATGCCGGGTCCTTATGGCTACACCTTC. Its translation is CASSSFPMPGPYGYTF.

The rearrangement uses TRBV5-6 and TRBJ2-2; tentatively, D is TRBD1 (6 bases). The length of the CDR3 is 17 residues. V was clipped by 3 bases and J by 2 bases, with 17 bases between them. In germline, CDR1 is SGHDT, CDR2 YYEEEE. The DNA for the CDR3 is TGTGCCAGCAGCTCCCTAGGGCAGGGGCGAAACACCGGGGAGCTGTTTTTT. It encodes CASSSLGQGRNTGELFF. Combining the CDR3 with reference TRBV5-6 and TRBJ2-2 gives the whole variable domain DAGVTQSPTHLIKTRGQQVTLRCSPKSGHDTVSWYQQALGQGPQFIFQYYEEEERQRGNFPDRFSGHQFPNYSSELNVNALLLGDSALYLCASSSLGQGRNTGELFFGEGSRLTVL.

The J gene is TRBJ1-2, the V gene TRBV6-5, with 8 bases fitting TRBD1. Germline trimming cut 9 bases from V and 8 bases from J; bases unmatched to any gene: 11. The CDR3 spans 13 residues. Per the germline V gene, CDR1 is MNHEY and CDR2 is SVGAGI. The DNA for the CDR3 is TGTGCCAGTCAGGGGGCGCGCTTAGGGGGCTACACCTTC. The encoded protein is CASQGARLGGYTF.

This rearrangement joins TRBV2 to TRBJ1-1, with D possibly matching TRBD1 (6 bases). The V end was cut by 7 bases, the J end by 0 bases, with 15 bases between. From germline, CDR1 is SNHLY and CDR2 FYNNEI. CDR3 length: 15 amino acids. CDR3 sequence (DNA): TGTGCCAGCACTGGGGGCGGTTCTATGAACACTGAAGCTTTCTTT. Protein sequence: CASTGGGSMNTEAFF.

V is TRBV2 and J is TRBJ2-7; D possibly corresponds to TRBD2 (6 bases). Trimming took 4 bases from V and 2 from J, leaving 12 bases between them. In germline, CDR1 is SNHLY, CDR2 FYNNEI. This CDR3 spans 14 amino acids. The CDR3 DNA reads TGTGCCAGCAGTGTGGAGGGGCTACCCTACGAGCAGTACTTC. It translates to CASSVEGLPYEQYF.

The chain joins TRBV28 to TRBJ1-5; 8 bases map to TRBD1. CDR1 and CDR2 (germline): MDHEN, SYDVKM. V shed 5 bases and J 3 bases; nucleotides not matched to a gene: 9. This CDR3 is 16 amino acids long. The CDR3 DNA reads TGTGCCAGCAGTATCGGGACAGGCCCTCTCAATCAGCCCCAGCATTTT. Its protein product is CASSIGTGPLNQPQHF.

This chain joins TRBV5-4 and TRBJ2-5; 11 bases are shared with TRBD2. V was pared by 3 bases and J by 5 bases, with 3 bases of the junction left unmatched. Looked up from germline, CDR1 is SGHNT and CDR2 is YYREEE (reference sequence). This CDR3 contains 14 residues. For the CDR3, the DNA is TGTGCCAGCAGCTGGGGACTAGCGGAGGAGACCCAGTACTTC. Translated, it gives CASSWGLAEETQYF.

This chain links TRBV29-1 with TRBJ1-2; D uncertain. V was clipped by 4 bases and J by 1 base, with 7 bases between them. CDR1 and CDR2 (germline): SQVTM, ANQGSEA. CDR3 length equals 12 residues. In nucleotides, the CDR3 is TGCAGCGTTGGCAGGATTAACTATGGCTACACCTTC. It translates to CSVGRINYGYTF. The full variable domain, in which reference TRBV29-1 and TRBJ1-2 provide the parts outside the CDR3, is SAVISQKPSRDICQRGTSLTIQCQVDSQVTMMFWYRQQPGQSLTLIATANQGSEATYESGFVIDKFPISRPNLTFSTLTVSNMSPEDSSIYLCSVGRINYGYTFGSGTRLTVV.

CDR3 DNA sequence: TGTGCCAGCAGTTTACGAGCAGGGTTGAACACTGAAGCTTTCTTT. It encodes CASSLRAGLNTEAFF. The genes are TRBV27 and TRBJ1-1, with a possible D match to TRBD1 (5 bases). V lost 2 bases to trimming and J lost 0 bases, with 10 bases between them. The CDR3 runs to 15 residues. Germline CDR1 MNHEY, CDR2 SMNVEV (reference sequence).

V usage is TRBV9 and J usage is TRBJ2-3, with a possible D match to TRBD1 (6 bases). The V gene lost 2 bases and the J gene lost 1 base, with 17 bases spanning the gap. The CDR3 runs 17 residues. Germline CDR1 and CDR2: SGDLS and YYNGEE. The CDR3 here is CASSVGHLLRGTDTQYF. CDR3 nucleotides: TGTGCCAGCAGCGTGGGACACCTACTCAGGGGCACAGATACGCAGTATTTT.

The V gene is TRBV7-3, the J gene TRBJ2-3; 10 bases map to TRBD2. Trimming cost V 1 base and J 5 bases; bases outside gene matches: 12. The CDR3 is made up of 18 amino acids. CDR1 is SGHTA and CDR2 is FQGTGA in the germline V gene. The CDR3 nucleotides are TGTGCCAGCAGCTTAATGCCCAGCGGGGGGGCCATGGGAGATACGCAGTATTTT. It translates to CASSLMPSGGAMGDTQYF. The full variable domain, rest sourced from reference TRBV7-3 and TRBJ2-3, is GAGVSQTPSNKVTEKGKYVELRCDPISGHTALYWYRQSLGQGPEFLIYFQGTGAADDSGLPNDRFFAVRPEGSVSTLKIQRTERGDSAVYLCASSLMPSGGAMGDTQYFGPGTRLTVL.

The chain uses TRBV6-1 and TRBJ2-7, with TRBD1 matching over 8 bases. This CDR3 comprises 14 residues. Germline V gene data show CDR1 as MNHNS and CDR2 as SASEGT. Trimming removed 3 bases from V and 12 bases from J; junction bases left unmatched: 13. This CDR3 reads CASSEPPDRENRYF. CDR3 nucleotides: TGTGCCAGCAGTGAGCCCCCGGACAGGGAGAATCGGTACTTC.

The rearrangement joins TRBV11-2 to TRBJ1-2; 8 bases line up with TRBD1. Germline CDR1 reads SGHAT; CDR2 reads FQNNGV. This CDR3 spans 15 amino acids. Losses at the gene ends were 2 bases for V and 6 bases for J; bases not matched to a gene: 8. The CDR3 spells CASSLSTGTGDGYTF. The CDR3 coding sequence is TGTGCCAGCAGCTTATCAACCGGGACAGGAGATGGCTACACCTTC.

The J gene is TRBJ1-2, the V gene TRBV7-6, with 8 bases aligning to TRBD1. CDR1 is SGHVS and CDR2 is FNYEAQ in the germline V gene. CDR3 length: 15 amino acids. V was pared by 5 bases and J by 4 bases, with 9 bases of the junction left unmatched. The CDR3 DNA reads TGTGCCAGCAGCCCGGGGACAGGACTCCTCTATGGCTACACCTTC. It yields the protein CASSPGTGLLYGYTF.

V gene TRBV5-1 combines with J gene TRBJ2-7, with a possible D match to TRBD2 (6 bases). V shed 5 bases and J shed 0 bases, with 15 bases lying between them. Germline values: CDR1 SGHRS, CDR2 YFSETQ. The length of the CDR3 is 15 residues. CDR3 region: CASRGGYLDSYEQYF. CDR3 coding DNA: TGCGCCAGCAGGGGGGGTTACCTTGACTCCTACGAGCAGTACTTC.

The chain has TRBV11-3 and TRBJ2-1; D not certain. Germline V gives CDR1 SGHNT, CDR2 YENEEA. V was cut by 2 bases and J by 9 bases, with 11 bases left in between. The CDR3 covers 13 residues. CDR3 loop: CASSLTTRSEQFF. In nucleotides, the CDR3 is TGTGCCAGCAGCTTAACAACAAGGAGTGAGCAGTTCTTC.

The chain is built from TRBV7-6 and TRBJ1-1; perhaps TRBD1 as D (5 bases). Germline CDR1 and CDR2: SGHVS and FNYEAQ. The CDR3 is 17 amino acids. With 1 base removed from V and 4 bases from J, the gap between germline ends came to 19 bases. The CDR3 bases are TGTGCCAGCAGCTTAGATAGAGCAGGGCCAAGTAGCACTGAAGCTTTCTTT. The encoded protein is CASSLDRAGPSSTEAFF. The full variable domain, rest sourced from reference TRBV7-6 and TRBJ1-1, is GAGVSQSPRYKVTKRGQDVALRCDPISGHVSLYWYRQALGQGPEFLTYFNYEAQQDKSGLPNDRFSAERPEGSISTLTIQRTEQRDSAMYRCASSLDRAGPSSTEAFFGQGTRLTVV.

The rearrangement links TRBV5-4 to TRBJ2-5; D may be TRBD1 (5 bases). The CDR3 is made up of 13 amino acids. Germline CDR1 is SGHNT and CDR2 is YYREEE (reference sequence). The V end lost 1 base, the J end lost 4 bases, and 8 bases lay between the germline ends. The CDR3 loop is CASSLKGRETQYF. DNA for the CDR3: TGTGCCAGCAGCTTGAAGGGGCGAGAGACCCAGTACTTC.

The chain recombines TRBV19 with TRBJ2-5, with 8 nucleotides matching TRBD2. The V segment lost 8 bases and the J segment 1 base; nucleotides outside the gene matches: 12. Germline V gives CDR1 LNHDA, CDR2 SQIVND (reference sequence). CDR3 size: 16 residues. The CDR3 is CASSLGVAGFQETQYF. The CDR3 nucleotides are TGTGCCAGTTCACTGGGGGTAGCGGGGTTCCAAGAGACCCAGTACTTC.

This chain connects TRBV25-1 to TRBJ1-6, with unresolved D. V was pared by 3 bases and J by 6 bases, with 9 bases between. Germline loops: CDR1 MGHDK, CDR2 SYGVNS. This CDR3 contains 14 residues. CDR3 protein: CASSERESNSPLHF. DNA of the CDR3: TGTGCCAGCAGTGAGAGGGAAAGTAATTCACCCCTCCACTTT.

V gene TRBV6-5 combines with J gene TRBJ2-2; TRBD1 might be the D (5 bases). Per the germline V gene, CDR1 is MNHEY and CDR2 is SVGAGI. V was pared by 6 bases and J by 2 bases, with 7 bases between. This CDR3 spans 13 amino acids. The CDR3 nucleotides read TGTGCCAGCAGGACAGTTAACACCGGGGAGCTGTTTTTT. It encodes CASRTVNTGELFF.

This rearrangement joins TRBV7-9 to TRBJ2-3, with 7 nucleotides matching TRBD1. Trimming took 5 bases from V and 2 from J; bases not matched to a gene: 7. This CDR3 contains 15 residues. Germline loops: CDR1 SEHNR, CDR2 FQNEAQ (reference sequence). The CDR3 loop reads CASSPGQPVTDTQYF. CDR3 sequence (DNA): TGTGCCAGCAGCCCGGGACAGCCGGTCACAGATACGCAGTATTTT.

This rearrangement joins TRBV5-1 to TRBJ2-1; 7 nucleotides agree with TRBD1. The CDR3 is 13 residues long. The germline gives CDR1 SGHRS, CDR2 YFSETQ. The ends lost 4 bases at V and 8 bases at J; junction bases unmatched: 6. CDR3 sequence: CASSETGIDEQFF. The CDR3 DNA is TGCGCCAGCAGCGAGACAGGGATAGATGAGCAGTTCTTC.

CDR3 nucleotides: TGTGCCAGCAGTGCACAGGGGCCGAGCAATCAGCCCCAGCATTTT. Amino acid sequence: CASSAQGPSNQPQHF. The V gene is TRBV2, the J gene TRBJ1-5, with 7 bases fitting TRBD1. The V and J ends lost 4 bases and 1 base, in that order; junction bases with no gene match: 4. Germline V lookup: CDR1 SNHLY, CDR2 FYNNEI. The CDR3 is made up of 15 amino acids. The variable domain in full, completed from reference TRBV2 and TRBJ1-5, reads EPEVTQTPSHQVTQMGQEVILRCVPISNHLYFYWYRQILGQKVEFLVSFYNNEISEKSEIFDDQFSVERPDGSNFTLKIRSTKLEDSAMYFCASSAQGPSNQPQHFGDGTRLSIL.